The 29 T cell receptor beta chains below were found in one sample sequenced in a study of cytomegalovirus exposure and HLA in healthy donors. The PCR employed 60 Vbeta primers together with 13 Jbeta primers. TCRdb keeps only in-frame clones here, not all; method: immunoSEQ multiplex PCR. The table has some 120,000 clones, 15% seen once; the top ten hold under 2.5%. Specimen: PBMCs. The receptors shown here come from a young woman in good health and CMV-seronegative.

The chain recombines TRBV5-8 with TRBJ2-7; perhaps TRBD1 as D (5 bases). Trimming took off 0 bases at V and 2 bases at J, with 9 bases between the two ends. This CDR3 contains 14 residues. The germline gives CDR1 SGHTS, CDR2 YDEGEE. CDR3 nucleotide sequence: TGTGCCAGCAGCTTGGCGGGCAGGGCCTACGAGCAGTACTTC. Its translation: CASSLAGRAYEQYF.

This clone was recorded a few times. This chain uses TRBV11-2 with TRBJ2-6; TRBD1 matches 9 bases. Germline V lookup: CDR1 SGHAT, CDR2 FQNNGV. V dropped 1 base and J dropped 2; count of bases not matched to a gene: 6. The CDR3 is 18 residues long. DNA of the CDR3: TGTGCCAGCAGCTTAGTCGCACAGGGGGCACCTGGGGCCAACGTCCTGACTTTC. Translation gives CASSLVAQGAPGANVLTF.

The genes are TRBV28 and TRBJ2-6; 9 bases line up with TRBD1. V lost 8 bases and J lost 4; bases outside the gene matches: 9. CDR1 and CDR2 from the germline V gene are MDHEN and SYDVKM. This CDR3 contains 16 residues. The CDR3 DNA sequence: TGTGCCAGCCCAACCCGACAGGGGGGAGGGGCCAACGTCCTGACTTTC. The encoded protein is CASPTRQGGGANVLTF.

The chain combines TRBV4-2 with TRBJ1-1; 9 positions match TRBD1. There are 17 residues in the CDR3. In germline, CDR1 is LGHNA, CDR2 YNFKEQ. V lost 5 bases and J lost 0; bases outside the gene matches: 10. The CDR3 loop reads CASSLGQGYLLNTEAFF. As DNA, the CDR3 is TGTGCCAGCAGCTTGGGACAGGGTTACCTTTTGAACACTGAAGCTTTCTTT.

This clone was seen more than once but under ten times. V and J are TRBV7-2 and TRBJ1-1; no clear D gene. From germline, CDR1 is SGHTA and CDR2 FQGNSA. The CDR3 extends over 14 amino acids. The V end lost 1 base, the J end lost 2 bases, and 8 bases lay between the germline ends. This CDR3 reads CASSLGQFNTEAFF. DNA for the CDR3: TGTGCCAGCAGCTTAGGGCAGTTTAACACTGAAGCTTTCTTT. Using reference TRBV7-2 and TRBJ1-1 for the parts outside the CDR3, the full variable domain is GAGVSQSPSNKVTEKGKDVELRCDPISGHTALYWYRQSLGQGLEFLIYFQGNSAPDKSGLPSDRFSAERTGGSVSTLTIQRTQQEDSAVYLCASSLGQFNTEAFFGQGTRLTVV.

This clone turned up a few times. The chain combines TRBV30 with TRBJ2-7, with D possibly TRBD1 on 5 matching bases. The CDR3 is 12 residues long. V lost 4 bases, J lost 3 bases, and 10 bases lay in between. Per the germline V gene, CDR1 is GTSNPN and CDR2 is SVGIG (reference sequence). In DNA form, the CDR3 reads TGTGCCTGGAATCAGGGCGGCTACGAGCAGTACTTC. Protein: CAWNQGGYEQYF.

As DNA, the CDR3 is TGTGCCAGCAGTCACGACAGGGGGCAGATCTATGGCTACACCTTC. Residues: CASSHDRGQIYGYTF. The rearrangement links TRBV28 to TRBJ1-2, with TRBD1 matching 10 bases. J gave up 4 bases and V 5 bases, and 7 bases lay outside the gene matches. The CDR3 has 15 residues. CDR1 is MDHEN, CDR2 SYDVKM, per germline.

The chain carries TRBV5-4 and TRBJ1-5; 11 positions match TRBD1. V trimming: 2 bases; J trimming: 3 bases; junction bases outside the gene matches: 4. The CDR3 has 16 amino acids. The germline V gene has CDR1 SGHNT and CDR2 YYREEE (reference sequence). CDR3 sequence reads: CASSLGGQGDNQPQHF. The CDR3 DNA follows: TGTGCCAGCAGCTTAGGGGGACAGGGGGACAATCAGCCCCAGCATTTT.

This clone was recorded a few times. J is TRBJ2-2 and V is TRBV4-1; perhaps TRBD1 as D (6 bases). This CDR3 is built from 14 residues. Germline-derived CDR1 and CDR2 are MGHRA and YSYEKL. V was shortened by 6 bases and J by 2 bases, with 10 bases between the two germline ends. CDR3 nucleotide sequence: TGCGCCAGCAGAGGGGGTTTTAACACCGGGGAGCTGTTTTTT. The encoded protein is CASRGGFNTGELFF.

V is TRBV27 and J is TRBJ2-1; 8 nucleotides match TRBD2. The CDR3 contains 16 residues. In germline, CDR1 is MNHEY, CDR2 SMNVEV (reference sequence). With V trimmed by 7 bases and J by 4 bases, 12 bases remained unmatched. The CDR3 loop is CASTYGRATTYNEQFF. The CDR3, as DNA: TGTGCCAGCACATACGGGAGGGCCACGACATACAATGAGCAGTTCTTC.

The rearrangement links TRBV7-3 to TRBJ2-3; 12 bases map to TRBD2. The trim removed 5 bases at V and 6 bases at J, leaving 9 bases unmatched. From germline, CDR1 is SGHTA and CDR2 FQGTGA. The CDR3 is 16 residues long. Written as DNA, the CDR3 is TGTGCCAGCAGCCCTAGACTAGCGGGAGAAGGGGATACGCAGTATTTT. As protein: CASSPRLAGEGDTQYF.

This clone was seen a few times. The V and J genes are TRBV7-6 and TRBJ2-3; 8 nucleotides match TRBD2. The germline V gene has CDR1 SGHVS and CDR2 FNYEAQ. After removal of 0 bases from V and 5 bases from J, the junction contained 4 bases not matched to a gene. The CDR3 loop spans 15 amino acids. The CDR3 loop is CASSLASLAVDTQYF. The CDR3 DNA reads TGTGCCAGCAGCTTAGCATCACTAGCGGTAGATACGCAGTATTTT.

The genes are TRBV2 and TRBJ2-3; 9 bases are a match to TRBD1. CDR1 and CDR2 from the germline V gene are SNHLY and FYNNEI. The ends lost 6 bases at V and 2 bases at J; junction bases unmatched: 6. This CDR3 contains 15 residues. Here the CDR3 DNA reads TGTGCCAGCAGGGAGGGACAGGGAAACACAGATACGCAGTATTTT. It specifies CASREGQGNTDTQYF.

The V call is TRBV27, the J call TRBJ1-5; no clear D gene. The germline gives CDR1 MNHEY, CDR2 SMNVEV (reference sequence). The CDR3 is made up of 12 amino acids. With 5 bases removed from V and 1 base from J, the gap between germline ends came to 3 bases. The CDR3 is CASSVSNQPQHF. CDR3 nucleotide sequence: TGTGCCAGCAGTGTAAGCAATCAGCCCCAGCATTTT.

The chain has TRBV6-4 and TRBJ1-6, with D perhaps TRBD1 (6 bases). CDR3 length equals 15 residues. Trimming removed 5 bases at V and 6 bases at J, with 14 bases between. Germline values: CDR1 MRHNA, CDR2 SNTAGT. CDR3 in amino acids: CASSSRTASNSPLHF. The DNA of the CDR3 is TGTGCCAGCAGTTCCCGGACAGCCTCTAATTCACCCCTCCACTTT.

This chain joins TRBV7-2 and TRBJ1-2; D gene unclear. The CDR3 has 13 residues. Trimming shortened V by 4 bases and J by 2 bases, and 8 bases separated the two germline ends. The germline V gene encodes CDR1 SGHTA and CDR2 FQGNSA. The CDR3 region has the DNA TGTGCCAGCAGCTCTAGGCTCAACTATGGCTACACCTTC. It translates to CASSSRLNYGYTF.

This clone was picked up a small number of times. J is TRBJ2-2 and V is TRBV9; D gene uncertain. CDR3 size: 13 residues. With 4 bases removed from V and 4 bases from J, the gap between germline ends came to 8 bases. Germline assignment: CDR1 SGDLS and CDR2 YYNGEE. Here the CDR3 DNA reads TGTGCCAGCAGCCCGAGCCCCACCGGGGAGCTGTTTTTT. Amino acids: CASSPSPTGELFF.

The chain carries TRBV7-9 and TRBJ1-2; D is uncertain. The CDR3 is 15 amino acids. V lost 1 base and J 4 bases, leaving 13 bases between the germline ends. The germline CDR1 and CDR2 sequences are SEHNR and FQNEAQ (reference sequence). CDR3 protein: CASSLEAGSLYGYTF. CDR3 coding DNA: TGTGCCAGCAGCTTAGAGGCGGGGTCGCTCTATGGCTACACCTTC.

This clone was found a few times. The genes are TRBV30 and TRBJ2-5, with 11 bases fitting TRBD2. Germline V CDR1 and CDR2: GTSNPN, SVGIG (reference sequence). CDR3 length: 15 residues. V trimming: 2 bases; J trimming: 3 bases; junction bases outside the gene matches: 5. The CDR3 coding sequence is TGTGCCTGGAGTTTTAGCGGGGGGGCGGAAGAGACCCAGTACTTC. Its translation: CAWSFSGGAEETQYF.

V gene TRBV7-2 combines with J gene TRBJ2-2; 8 bases match TRBD1. V lost 3 bases, J lost 5 bases, and 11 bases stayed unmatched. Germline values: CDR1 SGHTA, CDR2 FQGNSA. The CDR3 length is 17 residues. CDR3 DNA: TGTGCCAGCAGCTTTGCCTTGGACAGGGTGCGAACCGGGGAGCTGTTTTTT. The encoded protein is CASSFALDRVRTGELFF.

The V and J genes are TRBV29-1 and TRBJ1-4; 8 positions match TRBD1. The junction had 3 bases not matched to a gene; V was cut back by 4 bases and J by 8 bases. CDR1 is SQVTM, CDR2 ANQGSEA, per germline. The CDR3 has 12 amino acids. CDR3 coding DNA: TGCAGCGTTGGGACAGGGAGCGAAAAACTGTTTTTT. Its translation: CSVGTGSEKLFF.

The chain links TRBV6-9 to TRBJ1-1; D gene uncertain. The V and J ends lost 7 bases and 1 base respectively, with 10 bases between them. The CDR3 contains 13 residues. Germline V gene sequence: CDR1 MNHGY, CDR2 SVAAGI. The CDR3 region is CASKAEQNTEAFF. In DNA, the CDR3 is TGTGCCAGCAAGGCGGAGCAGAACACTGAAGCTTTCTTT.

This clone has only a few counts. The V call is TRBV28, the J call TRBJ2-1; D perhaps matches TRBD1 (6 bases). CDR1 and CDR2 from the germline V gene are MDHEN and SYDVKM. The CDR3 runs 11 residues. V shed 3 bases and J shed 12 bases, with 9 bases lying between them. CDR3 bases: TGTGCCAGCAGTTTTGGGGGCCCGCAGTTCTTC. It is translated as CASSFGGPQFF.

J is TRBJ1-6 and V is TRBV7-2; TRBD1 agrees at 7 bases. V was clipped by 5 bases and J by 5 bases; unmatched bases: 6. The germline V gene encodes CDR1 SGHTA and CDR2 FQGNSA. The CDR3 has 15 amino acids. CDR3 coding DNA: TGTGCCAGCAGCCCGCGAGGGGGCCATAATTCACCCCTCCACTTT. It yields the protein CASSPRGGHNSPLHF.

This clone has a handful of counts. This chain links TRBV11-3 with TRBJ2-1; 9 bases fit TRBD2. The CDR3 covers 15 residues. With 5 bases clipped from V and 7 bases from J, the junction kept 9 bases outside the gene matches. Per germline, CDR1 SGHNT and CDR2 YENEEA. The CDR3 region is CASSQGTSRWNEQFF. In DNA form, the CDR3 reads TGTGCCAGCAGCCAAGGGACTAGCCGGTGGAATGAGCAGTTCTTC.

There are a few counts of this clone. The chain is built from TRBV19 and TRBJ2-7, with TRBD1 matching 8 bases. In germline, CDR1 is LNHDA, CDR2 SQIVND (reference sequence). The ends lost 3 bases at V and 6 bases at J; junction bases unmatched: 7. The CDR3 is made up of 14 amino acids. The CDR3 protein is CASSIRDRGREQYF. CDR3 coding DNA: TGTGCCAGTAGTATCCGAGACAGGGGACGCGAGCAGTACTTC. Full variable domain (outside the CDR3, taken from reference TRBV19 and TRBJ2-7): DGGITQSPKYLFRKEGQNVTLSCEQNLNHDAMYWYRQDPGQGLRLIYYSQIVNDFQKGDIAEGYSVSREKKESFPLTVTSAQKNPTAFYLCASSIRDRGREQYFGPGTRLTVT.

Comment on this clone: One end of the junction fails to match germline, which may point to a read error. Here the CDR3 reads CSVHYTGYRSEAFF. CDR3 coding DNA: TGCAGCGTTCATTACACAGGGTACCGTTCTGAGGCTTTCTTT. The rearrangement uses TRBV29-1 and TRBJ1-1, with D perhaps TRBD1 (6 bases). This CDR3 region has 14 residues. Germline V CDR1 and CDR2: SQVTM, ANQGSEA.

In this sample, this clone turned up a few times. The chain links TRBV9 to TRBJ1-1; the match to TRBD1 covers 7 bases. The germline CDR1 and CDR2 sequences are SGDLS and YYNGEE. With V trimmed by 3 bases and J by 2 bases, 7 bases remained unmatched. This CDR3 is 15 amino acids long. CDR3 region: CASSERDRLNTEAFF. CDR3 nucleotides: TGTGCCAGCAGCGAAAGGGACAGACTCAACACTGAAGCTTTCTTT.

The rearrangement links TRBV19 to TRBJ2-7; no clear D gene. V dropped 1 base and J dropped 1 base, with 5 bases sitting between them. Germline V CDR1 and CDR2: LNHDA, SQIVND (reference sequence). The CDR3 has 13 residues. The DNA for the CDR3 is TGTGCCAGTAGTATAGCGGTTTCCTACGAGCAGTACTTC. It specifies CASSIAVSYEQYF.